Sequencing of this TCR beta chain was carried out in a study of T cell changes during pregnancy in multiple sclerosis. Germline-derived CDR1 and CDR2 are SGHNT and YYREEE (reference sequence). This CDR3 comprises 14 residues. V gave up 6 bases and J gave up 2 bases, with 15 bases separating them. Method: immunoSEQ multiplex PCR; TCRdb's copy keeps in-frame clones and lacks some. The sample lists about 43,000 clones; about 90% were seen once. Sequenced material: peripheral blood, taken in the second trimester of pregnancy. The chain recombines TRBV5-4 with TRBJ2-7, with D maybe TRBD1 (5 bases). The TCR comes from a female donor in good health, enrolled as a control in a pregnancy study. The CDR3 spells CASIPDDSAYEQYF. As DNA, the CDR3 is TGTGCCAGCATCCCGGACGACAGTGCCTACGAGCAGTACTTC.